This T cell receptor (beta chain) was recorded in a study of CD8+ T cells in alopecia areata. Study at large: In an open-label trial, patients got 5 to 10 mg tofacitinib twice daily.

This clone was seen a few times. Its antigen is still unknown. Whole-study results and caveats: Affected lesional scalp, above all in alopecia totalis/universalis, was more clonal than normal scalp. Tissue-resident alphabeta T cells belonging to normal skin likewise get sequenced within scalp specimens.

Cell sorting on a FACSAria was used to separate CD4+ and CD8+ T cells from the PBMCs. CDR1 SQVTM and CDR2 ANQGSEA come from the germline V gene. The CDR3 covers 13 residues. Deletions cut 3 bases from V and 4 bases from J, with 10 bases between. It was cDNA, reverse transcribed from extracted RNA, that served as the sequencing template. Assay used: immunoSEQ multiplex PCR; TCRdb lists only in-frame clones, some missing. This sample has approximately 59,000 clones, with about half found just once. The V call is TRBV29-1, the J call TRBJ2-1, with D possibly TRBD2 on 7 matching bases. The specimen comprised CD8+ T cells sorted from blood, sampled at week 0. The clonotype originates from a human donor with alopecia areata. The CDR3 nucleotides are TGCAGCGTTGAGGGGGGGCTATACAATGAGCAGTTCTTC. Translated: CSVEGGLYNEQFF.